The present T cell receptor beta chain was sequenced within a study of vaccination effects on CD4 cells after COVID-19. Study information: As their vaccination, participants received two doses of either BNT162b2 or mRNA-1273.

Concerning this clone: What it binds is unknown.

Trimming took off 3 bases at V and 0 bases at J, with 11 bases between the two ends. Germline V CDR1 and CDR2: KGHDR, SFDVKD. The CDR3 length is 16 residues. ViraFEST expansion of antigen-specific CD4+ T cells with viral peptide pools preceded sequencing. The authors isolated CD4+ T cells after around nine days of culture. The healthy vaccine recipients, who had no prior SARS-CoV-2 infection, showed negative nucleocapsid antibodies. PBMC cultures contained two million cells per well, around 10 IU/ml IL-2 and approximately 9.9 ug/ml peptides. Replacing half the medium with IL-2 medium was done on days 3 and 7. Study results and caveats: Marked clonal contraction was seen in infection- and vaccine-induced clones late after vaccination.

Using immunoSEQ multiplex PCR, the repertoire was profiled, and TCRdb retains in-frame clones only, with some absent. Of about 41,000 clones in the sample, under 75% were seen once. J is TRBJ1-5 and V is TRBV24-1; D might be TRBD1 (6 bases). This sequence was found in a human donor who received a COVID-19 vaccine. The input for sequencing was CD4+ T cells from PBMCs cultured with HCoV-OC43 spike peptides, taken before COVID-19 vaccination. Subset indicated: HCoV-OC43 spike overlapping peptide pool stimulation. The DNA for the CDR3 is TGTGCCACCAGTGATCTCGCAGGGGCTAGCAATCAGCCCCAGCATTTT. Amino acids: CATSDLAGASNQPQHF.